The T cell receptor (beta chain) under discussion was sequenced for a study of T cell responses to AZD1222 COVID-19 vaccine (dated by TCRdb to 2020 to 2022). A note on the overall study: A total of 233 trial participants underwent TCR sequencing, of whom 207 had received two doses of AZD1222 and 26 had received two doses of the MenACWY control vaccine. Trial participants were enrolled into age subgroups of 18-55, 56-69 and 70-plus years, which contained 148, 28 and 57 TCR-sequenced participants, respectively.

The CDR3 regions of human TCRbeta chains were subjected to immunosequencing. Per the authors' processing: Repertoire TCRs were checked for matches against a reference library of SARS-CoV-2-specific TCRs that had been generated using the MIRA antigen-specificity platform. Breadth meant the fraction of unique TCRs that were SARS-CoV-2-associated, whereas depth meant the fraction of total T cells that were SARS-CoV-2-associated. Using the MIRA data, each spike-specific TCR was mapped to the spike region that the TCR reacts to and placed in a CD4 or CD8 class. Log10-transformed breadth and depth values were compared by one-way ANOVA with Sidak's multiple comparisons tests. TCRdb re-hosts the immuneACCESS table, in-frame sequences only. Its copies lack some clones; in the studies checked, an unresolved V gene accounts for under half of them, and the cause for the rest is not known. From that table come the V and J calls and clone size; the DNA was used to work out D and trimming. The sample table lists around 130,000 clones, more than 90% of them with a count of one. Roughly 2% of the sample rests with the top ten.

To note about this clone: The antigen it binds to is not known. No quality values exist for individual bases; no much larger clone is one base distant.

Interpreted using the paper, the time point label stands for: about 28 days (+/-7) after the second vaccine dose. Because spike-specific TCR depth and breadth did not differ between the two schedules, AZD1222 recipients who got a second dose at roughly 4 weeks were pooled with those who got a second dose at roughly 12 weeks. Vaccinee samples came from UK trials COV001 and COV002, including a single-blind randomized controlled phase 2/3 trial of AZD1222 (ChAdOx1 nCoV-19) in healthy adults. For TCRbeta chain sequencing, PBMC samples were collected from trial participants at day 0 and at day 28 after the second dose. Beyond this particular receptor, the publication reports: Conclusions about previously exposed vaccinees are limited, since just 5 or 6 AZD1222 recipients were seropositive for SARS-CoV-2 at baseline. CD4 TCRs associated with the vaccine covered the entire spike protein, and the dominant responses were in regions 160-218 and 743-854. Because no samples from the day 14 peak response were available, repertoires could be characterized only after the peak T cell response. Participants were mostly white British and included more females than males, and it was suggested by the authors that clonal diversity may have been underestimated. Reportedly, close to half of the unique spike-specific TCRs recognized epitopes lying outside the regions that are mutated in the B.1.351 and B.1.1.7 variants. Spike-specific TCR breadth and depth rose significantly after two AZD1222 doses compared with day 0 and with MenACWY recipients. In the small 56-69-year group, the increase in depth fell short of significance, most likely because of low power.

The specimen was peripheral blood, collected 28 days after the second AZD1222 dose. The source of this sequence is an adult who received the AZD1222 COVID-19 vaccine.

The nucleotide sequence is given as TGTGCCAGCAGCCCCCTTGATGGGAGGCAAGGGACAGATACGCAGTATTTT. This translates into CASSPLDGRQGTDTQYF. This sequence uses TRBV7-2 and TRBJ2-3; the D region possibly corresponds to TRBD2 (6 bases align). CDR1 and CDR2, looked up from the germline V gene, are SGHTA and FQGNSA. The CDR3 starts with the cysteine, ends with the phenylalanine, and has 17 residues. CDR3 DNA is the only sequence kept; it has 51 bases, read in frame from the first base. V lost 5 bases and J lost 3 bases; the stretch between them is 21 bases long.